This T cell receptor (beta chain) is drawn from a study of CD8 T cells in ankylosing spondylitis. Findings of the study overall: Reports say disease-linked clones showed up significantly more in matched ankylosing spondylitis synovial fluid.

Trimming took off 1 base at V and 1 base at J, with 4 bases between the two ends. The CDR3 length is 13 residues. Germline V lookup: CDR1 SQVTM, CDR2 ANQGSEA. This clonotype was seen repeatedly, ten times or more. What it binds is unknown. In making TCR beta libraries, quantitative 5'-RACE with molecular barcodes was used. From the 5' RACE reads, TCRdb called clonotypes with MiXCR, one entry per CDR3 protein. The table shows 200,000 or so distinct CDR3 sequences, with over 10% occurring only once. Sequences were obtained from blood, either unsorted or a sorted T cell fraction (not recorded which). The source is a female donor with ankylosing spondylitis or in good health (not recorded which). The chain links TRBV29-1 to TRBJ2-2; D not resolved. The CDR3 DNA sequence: TGCAGCGTTGAAGGGCAGAACACCGGGGAGCTGTTTTTT. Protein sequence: CSVEGQNTGELFF.